The 23 T cell receptor beta chains below all came from one sample that was sequenced in a study of blood T cell repertoires in COVID-19. Here immunoSEQ multiplex PCR was the method, and the copy in TCRdb shows in-frame clones only, minus some. Of about 140,000 clones listed, about three quarters were seen once; the top ten hold roughly 17%. Source material: peripheral blood. The receptor source for this set is a man aged 50-59 years with acute or convalescent COVID-19.

This clone has more than one count but fewer than ten. This chain connects TRBV15 to TRBJ1-2; a possible D gene is TRBD1 (5 bases). Germline V gene sequence: CDR1 LNHNV, CDR2 YYDKDF (reference sequence). V dropped 1 base and J dropped 4 bases, with 7 bases sitting between them. The CDR3 spans 13 residues. CDR3: CATSRGGGYGYTF. The CDR3 DNA sequence: TGTGCCACCAGCAGAGGGGGCGGCTATGGCTACACCTTC.

Worth noting for this clone: An end of the junction does not agree with germline; a read error may underlie this. The chain is built from TRBV15 and TRBJ1-2, with a weak D call TRBD1 (5 bases). The CDR3 runs to 14 residues. Germline-derived CDR1 and CDR2 are LNHNV and YYDKDF (reference sequence). For the CDR3, the DNA is TGTGCCACCAGCAGAGATCTTCGGGGGGAAGGCTACACTTTC. The encoded protein is CATSRDLRGEGYTF. The whole variable domain, filled in from reference TRBV15 and TRBJ1-2, reads DAMVIQNPRYQVTQFGKPVTLSCSQTLNHNVMYWYQQKSSQAPKLLFHYYDKDFNNEADTPDNFQSRRPNTSFCFLDIRSPGLGDTAMYLCATSRDLRGEGYTFGSGTRLTVV.

The CDR3, as DNA: TGTGCCATTCTACCACCCAGGGAGGACACTGAAGCTTTCTTT. Translating gives CAILPPREDTEAFF. The chain carries TRBV6-5 and TRBJ1-1, with D maybe TRBD1 (5 bases). Germline V gene data show CDR1 as MNHEY and CDR2 as SVGAGI. The CDR3 loop spans 14 amino acids. V was trimmed by 10 bases and J by 3 bases, leaving 18 bases between them.

The chain joins TRBV3-1 (or the pseudogene TRBV3-2) to TRBJ1-1; D gene ambiguous. Trimming removed 2 bases from V and 4 bases from J, with 8 bases in between. The CDR3 is 13 residues long. Germline V gene sequence: CDR1 LGHDT, CDR2 YNNKEL (reference sequence). In DNA, the CDR3 is TGTGCCAGCAGCCAACTCGGCGGCACTGAAGCTTTCTTT. This translates into CASSQLGGTEAFF.

The CDR3 coding sequence is TGCGCCAGCAGCCAAGGGTCCGCAGAAATGAGGCGGGGGTACTCCTACAATGAGCAGTTCTTC. Its protein product is CASSQGSAEMRRGYSYNEQFF. The chain links TRBV4-1 to TRBJ2-1; 7 nucleotides agree with TRBD2. J was trimmed by 0 bases and V by 1 base; bases with no gene match: 18. From germline, CDR1 is MGHRA and CDR2 YSYEKL. The CDR3 runs 21 residues.

This clone was detected only once. The genes are TRBV13 and TRBJ1-2; D is ambiguous. The V and J ends lost 7 bases and 8 bases respectively, with 8 bases between them. The germline V gene has CDR1 PRHDT and CDR2 FYEKMQ (reference sequence). The length of the CDR3 is 10 residues. Here the CDR3 reads CASMSGGYTF. CDR3 nucleotide sequence: TGTGCCAGCATGTCGGGGGGCTACACCTTC.

V and J are TRBV5-1 and TRBJ1-1, with unresolved D. The germline CDR1 and CDR2 sequences are SGHRS and YFSETQ. This CDR3 spans 13 amino acids. The germline V and J ends were trimmed by 5 bases and 4 bases, with 12 bases remaining between them. The CDR3 sequence is CASRHRISTEAFF. CDR3 coding DNA: TGCGCCAGCAGACACAGAATTAGCACTGAAGCTTTCTTT.

The V gene is TRBV5-1, the J gene TRBJ1-5; D uncertain. V was pared by 1 base and J by 4 bases, with 12 bases between. This CDR3 region has 15 residues. The germline gives CDR1 SGHRS, CDR2 YFSETQ. CDR3 protein: CASSLMAGSNQPQHF. The CDR3, as DNA: TGCGCCAGCAGCTTGATGGCAGGCTCAAATCAGCCCCAGCATTTT.

The gene calls are TRBV5-4 and TRBJ2-1; maybe TRBD1 (6 bases). CDR3 length equals 13 residues. The germline V and J ends were trimmed by 1 base and 7 bases, with 9 bases remaining between them. CDR1 and CDR2 from the germline V gene are SGHNT and YYREEE (reference sequence). CDR3: CASSLLGGNEQFF. The DNA of the CDR3 is TGTGCCAGCAGCTTGTTAGGGGGAAATGAGCAGTTCTTC.

The rearrangement uses TRBV7-6 and TRBJ1-1; the D gene is possibly TRBD1 (6 bases). V was clipped by 5 bases and J by 2 bases, with 18 bases between them. The CDR3 is 16 amino acids. Germline loops: CDR1 SGHVS, CDR2 FNYEAQ. CDR3 in DNA: TGTGCCAGCAGCGATCGAAGGGGGGGGTCAAACACTGAAGCTTTCTTT. Protein: CASSDRRGGSNTEAFF.

This clone was observed once. The chain recombines TRBV29-1 with TRBJ1-2, with 9 bases identical to TRBD1. This CDR3 comprises 14 residues. V lost 7 bases, J lost 2 bases, and 8 bases stayed unmatched. CDR1 SQVTM and CDR2 ANQGSEA come from the germline V gene. CDR3 nucleotides: TGCAGCGCCGAACAGGGGGCCCGGAACTATGGCTACACCTTC. This translates into CSAEQGARNYGYTF.

This chain connects TRBV30 to TRBJ1-1, with 10 nucleotides matching TRBD1. Trimming took 3 bases from V and 4 from J; bases not matched to a gene: 5. Germline V gene sequence: CDR1 GTSNPN, CDR2 SVGIG (reference sequence). The CDR3 has 14 amino acids. The CDR3 coding sequence is TGTGCCTGGAGCGGACAGGGGGATCTCACTGAAGCTTTCTTT. Amino acids: CAWSGQGDLTEAFF. The variable domain in full, completed from reference TRBV30 and TRBJ1-1, reads SQTIHQWPATLVQPVGSPLSLECTVEGTSNPNLYWYRQAAGRGLQLLFYSVGIGQISSEVPQNLSASRPQDRQFILSSKKLLLSDSGFYLCAWSGQGDLTEAFFGQGTRLTVV.

This sequence joins TRBV15 and TRBJ1-2; D uncertain. Deletions cut 9 bases from V and 2 bases from J, with 4 bases between. There are 10 residues in the CDR3. Germline CDR1 and CDR2: LNHNV and YYDKDF (reference sequence). This CDR3 reads CATGNYGYTF. The CDR3 DNA reads TGTGCCACGGGCAACTATGGCTACACCTTC.

The chain is built from TRBV7-3 and TRBJ2-3, with TRBD1 identical over 9 bases. Per the germline V gene, CDR1 is SGHTA and CDR2 is FQGTGA. The CDR3 is made up of 15 amino acids. Trimming removed 5 bases from V and 4 bases from J; junction bases left unmatched: 7. The CDR3, as DNA: TGTGCCAGCAGCATGAACCGGGACAGGGCAGATACGCAGTATTTT. It is translated as CASSMNRDRADTQYF.

The chain joins TRBV7-3 to TRBJ1-6, with no clear D. The germline CDR1 and CDR2 sequences are SGHTA and FQGTGA. The CDR3 runs to 14 residues. The V and J ends lost 1 base and 6 bases respectively, with 7 bases between them. CDR3 nucleotide sequence: TGTGCCAGCAGCTTAAGAGGGTTTAATTCACCCCTCCACTTT. It translates to CASSLRGFNSPLHF.

V gene TRBV5-8 combines with J gene TRBJ2-7; 9 bases align to TRBD1. The CDR3 contains 15 residues. Unmatched junction bases numbered 8, after V lost 0 bases and J lost 7 bases. Germline CDR1 reads SGHTS; CDR2 reads YDEGEE. CDR3 nucleotide sequence: TGTGCCAGCAGCTTGGACGACAGGGGGGCGGGAGAGCAGTACTTC. Protein: CASSLDDRGAGEQYF.

V is TRBV25-1 and J is TRBJ2-3; 9 positions agree with TRBD1. The CDR3 spans 13 residues. CDR1 and CDR2 from the germline V gene are MGHDK and SYGVNS. V lost 4 bases and J lost 5; bases outside the gene matches: 1. CDR3 sequence (DNA): TGTGCCAGCAGTGGACAGGGGGTAGATACGCAGTATTTT. This encodes CASSGQGVDTQYF.

The chain recombines TRBV6-5 with TRBJ2-7; 7 bases agree with TRBD1. V dropped 6 bases and J dropped 2; count of bases not matched to a gene: 7. Germline lookup yields CDR1 MNHEY and CDR2 SVGAGI. This CDR3 has 14 amino acids. The CDR3 spells CASRPGQTTYEQYF. DNA for the CDR3: TGTGCCAGCAGACCGGGACAGACCACCTACGAGCAGTACTTC.

The chain combines TRBV7-2 with TRBJ2-1; 8 nucleotides match TRBD1. The length of the CDR3 is 14 residues. With 5 bases clipped from V and 2 bases from J, the junction kept 2 bases outside the gene matches. Germline CDR1 is SGHTA and CDR2 is FQGNSA. CDR3 nucleotides: TGTGCCAGCAGCCCGACAGGGGCCTACAATGAGCAGTTCTTC. Translation: CASSPTGAYNEQFF. Full variable domain (rest looked up from reference TRBV7-2 and TRBJ2-1): GAGVSQSPSNKVTEKGKDVELRCDPISGHTALYWYRQSLGQGLEFLIYFQGNSAPDKSGLPSDRFSAERTGGSVSTLTIQRTQQEDSAVYLCASSPTGAYNEQFFGPGTRLTVL.

This clone was seen a handful of times. This chain joins TRBV18 and TRBJ2-7, with 12 bases matching TRBD2. The V segment lost 6 bases and the J segment 1 base; nucleotides outside the gene matches: 10. CDR1 KGHSH and CDR2 LQKENI come from the germline V gene. The CDR3 totals 17 residues. The CDR3 region has the DNA TGTGCCAGCTCCAGGACTAGCGGGGTGGATATATCCTACGAGCAGTACGTC. It specifies CASSRTSGVDISYEQYV.

CDR3 DNA: TGTGCCATCTCATCCAGGGGGCCAGGAAACACCATATATTTT. Translated, it gives CAISSRGPGNTIYF. The gene calls are TRBV15 and TRBJ1-3, with TRBD1 matching 8 bases. The CDR3 extends over 14 amino acids. J gave up 4 bases and V 10 bases, and 9 bases lay outside the gene matches. CDR1 is LNHNV and CDR2 is YYDKDF in the germline V gene (reference sequence). Using reference TRBV15 and TRBJ1-3 for the parts outside the CDR3, the full variable domain is DAMVIQNPRYQVTQFGKPVTLSCSQTLNHNVMYWYQQKSSQAPKLLFHYYDKDFNNEADTPDNFQSRRPNTSFCFLDIRSPGLGDTAMYLCAISSRGPGNTIYFGEGSWLTVV.

The V call is TRBV3-1 (or the pseudogene TRBV3-2), the J call TRBJ1-2; weak D call: TRBD1 (5 bases). CDR1 LGHDT and CDR2 YNNKEL come from the germline V gene (reference sequence). The CDR3 extends over 14 amino acids. With 0 bases removed from V and 8 bases from J, the gap between germline ends came to 13 bases. The CDR3 DNA reads TGTGCCAGCAGCCAAGAATTCACAGGACGGGGCTACACCTTC. This codes for CASSQEFTGRGYTF.

The rearrangement joins TRBV19 to TRBJ2-3, with 7 bases matching TRBD1. The CDR3 runs to 16 residues. Germline V CDR1 and CDR2: LNHDA, SQIVND (reference sequence). Losses at the gene ends were 0 bases for V and 5 bases for J; bases not matched to a gene: 8. This chain's CDR3 is CASSIDQRGHGDTQYF. The CDR3 nucleotides are TGTGCCAGTAGTATAGATCAAAGGGGGCATGGAGATACGCAGTATTTT.